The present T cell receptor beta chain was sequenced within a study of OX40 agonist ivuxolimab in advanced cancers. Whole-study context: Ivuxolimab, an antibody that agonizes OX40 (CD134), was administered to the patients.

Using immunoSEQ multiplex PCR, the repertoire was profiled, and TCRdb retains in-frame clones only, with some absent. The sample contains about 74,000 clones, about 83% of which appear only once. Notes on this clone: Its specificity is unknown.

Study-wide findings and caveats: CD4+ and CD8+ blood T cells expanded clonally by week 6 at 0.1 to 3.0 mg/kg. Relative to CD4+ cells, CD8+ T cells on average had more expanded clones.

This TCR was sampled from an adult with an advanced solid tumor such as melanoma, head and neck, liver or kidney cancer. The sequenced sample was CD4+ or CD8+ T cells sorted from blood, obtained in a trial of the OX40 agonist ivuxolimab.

CDR3 sequence (DNA): TGTGCCAGCAGTTACTTTATAACAGAGGGGAACACTGAAGCTTTCTTT. Translation: CASSYFITEGNTEAFF. This chain connects TRBV6-6 to TRBJ1-1; D is ambiguous. The CDR3 sequence is 16 residues long. The V end was cut by 1 base, the J end by 1 base, with 13 bases between. CDR1 and CDR2 from the germline V gene are MNHNY and SVGAGI (reference sequence).